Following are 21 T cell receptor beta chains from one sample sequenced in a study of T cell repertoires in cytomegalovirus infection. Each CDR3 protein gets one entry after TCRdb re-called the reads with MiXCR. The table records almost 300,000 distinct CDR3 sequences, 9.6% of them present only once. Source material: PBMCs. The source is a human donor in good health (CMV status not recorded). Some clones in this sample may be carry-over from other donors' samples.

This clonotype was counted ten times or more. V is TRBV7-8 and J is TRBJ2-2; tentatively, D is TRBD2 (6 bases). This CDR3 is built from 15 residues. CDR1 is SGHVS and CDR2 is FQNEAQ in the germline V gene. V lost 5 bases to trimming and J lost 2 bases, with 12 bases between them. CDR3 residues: CASSASESNTGELFF. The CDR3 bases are TGTGCCAGCAGCGCTAGCGAAAGTAACACCGGGGAGCTGTTTTTT.

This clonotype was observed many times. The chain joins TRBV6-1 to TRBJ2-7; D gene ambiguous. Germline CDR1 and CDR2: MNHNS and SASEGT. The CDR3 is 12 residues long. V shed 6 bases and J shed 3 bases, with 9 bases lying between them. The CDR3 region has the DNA TGTGCCAGCAGACATGGAGACTACGAGCAGTACGTC. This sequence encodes CASRHGDYEQYV.

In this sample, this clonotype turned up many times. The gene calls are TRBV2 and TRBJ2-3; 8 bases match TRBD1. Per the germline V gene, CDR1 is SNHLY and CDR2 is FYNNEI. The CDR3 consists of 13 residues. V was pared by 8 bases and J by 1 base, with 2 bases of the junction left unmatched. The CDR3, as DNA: TGTGCCAGCCAGGGGGCTCGCACAGATACGCAGTATTTT. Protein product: CASQGARTDTQYF.

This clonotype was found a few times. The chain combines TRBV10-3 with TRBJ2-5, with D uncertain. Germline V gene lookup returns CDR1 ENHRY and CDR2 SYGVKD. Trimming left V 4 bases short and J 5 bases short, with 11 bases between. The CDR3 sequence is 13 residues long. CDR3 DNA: TGTGCCATCAGTGGGACGCCTCGGGAGACCCAGTACTTC. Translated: CAISGTPRETQYF.

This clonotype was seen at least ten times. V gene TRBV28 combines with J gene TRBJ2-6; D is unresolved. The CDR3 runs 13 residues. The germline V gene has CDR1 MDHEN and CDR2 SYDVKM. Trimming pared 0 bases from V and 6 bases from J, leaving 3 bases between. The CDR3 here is CASSLWQANVLTF. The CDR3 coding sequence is TGTGCCAGCAGTTTATGGCAGGCCAACGTCCTGACTTTC. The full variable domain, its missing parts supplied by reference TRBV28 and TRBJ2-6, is DVKVTQSSRYLVKRTGEKVFLECVQDMDHENMFWYRQDPGLGLRLIYFSYDVKMKEKGDIPEGYSVSREKKERFSLILESASTNQTSMYLCASSLWQANVLTFGAGSRLTVL.

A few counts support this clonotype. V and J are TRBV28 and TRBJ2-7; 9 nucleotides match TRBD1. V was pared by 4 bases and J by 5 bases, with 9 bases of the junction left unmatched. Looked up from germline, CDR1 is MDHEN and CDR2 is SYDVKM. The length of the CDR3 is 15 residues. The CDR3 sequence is CASSSSGTGKHEQYV. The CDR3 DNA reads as TGTGCCAGCAGTTCCTCCGGGACAGGGAAGCACGAGCAGTACGTC.

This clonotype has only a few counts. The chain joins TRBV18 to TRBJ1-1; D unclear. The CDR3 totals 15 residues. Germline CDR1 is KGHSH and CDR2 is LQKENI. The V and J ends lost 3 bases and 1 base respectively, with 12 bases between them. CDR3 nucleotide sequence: TGTGCCAGCTCACCGGAGCACCCCAGGAACACTGAAGCTTTCTTT. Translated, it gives CASSPEHPRNTEAFF.

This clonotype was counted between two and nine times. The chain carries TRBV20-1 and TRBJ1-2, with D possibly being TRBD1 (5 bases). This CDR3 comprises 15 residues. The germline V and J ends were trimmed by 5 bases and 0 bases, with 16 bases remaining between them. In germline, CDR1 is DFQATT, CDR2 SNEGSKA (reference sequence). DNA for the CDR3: TGCAGTGCTCCCTCCCAGGACACCCCTAACTATGGCTACACCTTC. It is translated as CSAPSQDTPNYGYTF.

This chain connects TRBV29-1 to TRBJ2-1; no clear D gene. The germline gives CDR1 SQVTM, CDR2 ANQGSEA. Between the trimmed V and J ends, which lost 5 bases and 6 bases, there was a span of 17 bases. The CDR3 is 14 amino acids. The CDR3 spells CSVKPAGRLNEQFF. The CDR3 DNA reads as TGCAGCGTTAAACCCGCCGGCCGCCTCAATGAGCAGTTCTTC.

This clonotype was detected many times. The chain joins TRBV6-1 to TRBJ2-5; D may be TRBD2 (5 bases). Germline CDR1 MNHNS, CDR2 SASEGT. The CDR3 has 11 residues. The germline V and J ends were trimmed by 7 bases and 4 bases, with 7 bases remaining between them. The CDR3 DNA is TGTGCCAGCACTAGCCTAGAGACCCAGTACTTC. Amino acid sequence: CASTSLETQYF.

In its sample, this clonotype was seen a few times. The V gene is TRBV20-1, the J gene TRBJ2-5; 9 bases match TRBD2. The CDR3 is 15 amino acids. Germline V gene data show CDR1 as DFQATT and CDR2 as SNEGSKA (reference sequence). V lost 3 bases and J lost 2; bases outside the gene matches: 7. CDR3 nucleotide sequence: TGCAGTGCTAGTATGCTAGCGGGGCTACAAGAGACCCAGTACTTC. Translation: CSASMLAGLQETQYF.

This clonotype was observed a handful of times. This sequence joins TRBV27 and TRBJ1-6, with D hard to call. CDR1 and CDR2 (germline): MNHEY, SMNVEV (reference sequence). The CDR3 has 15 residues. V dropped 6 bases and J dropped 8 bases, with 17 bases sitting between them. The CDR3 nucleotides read TGTGCCAGCAGGGCGACGGGCTCTGCGTATTCACCCCTCCACTTT. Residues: CASRATGSAYSPLHF.

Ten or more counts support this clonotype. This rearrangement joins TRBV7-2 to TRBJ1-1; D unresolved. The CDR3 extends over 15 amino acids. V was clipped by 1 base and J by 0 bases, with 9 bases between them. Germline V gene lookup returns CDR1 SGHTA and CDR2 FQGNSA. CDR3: CASSLDRALNTEAFF. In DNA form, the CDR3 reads TGTGCCAGCAGCTTAGACAGAGCATTGAACACTGAAGCTTTCTTT.

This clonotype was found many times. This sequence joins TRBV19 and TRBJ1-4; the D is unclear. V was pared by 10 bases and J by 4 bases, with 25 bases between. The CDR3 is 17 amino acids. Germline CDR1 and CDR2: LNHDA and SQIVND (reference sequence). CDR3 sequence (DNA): TGTGCCACCCACTCGGACGGAGTTCGATTAGTTAATGAAAAACTGTTTTTT. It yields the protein CATHSDGVRLVNEKLFF.

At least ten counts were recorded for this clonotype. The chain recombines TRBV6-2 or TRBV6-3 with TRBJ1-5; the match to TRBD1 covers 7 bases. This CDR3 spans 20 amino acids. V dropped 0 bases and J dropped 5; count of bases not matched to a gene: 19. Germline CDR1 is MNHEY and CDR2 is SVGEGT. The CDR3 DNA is TGTGCCAGCAGTTACTCCGTGGGGACGGGACAGAGCCCAGTCTATCAGCCCCAGCATTTT. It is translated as CASSYSVGTGQSPVYQPQHF.

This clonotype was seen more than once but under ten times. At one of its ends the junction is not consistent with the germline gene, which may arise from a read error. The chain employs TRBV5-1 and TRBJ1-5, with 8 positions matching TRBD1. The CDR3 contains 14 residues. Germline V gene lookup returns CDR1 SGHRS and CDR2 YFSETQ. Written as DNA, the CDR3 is TGCGCCAGCAGGTTGGACAGGGAGAATCAGCCCCAGCATTTT. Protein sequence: CASRLDRENQPQHF. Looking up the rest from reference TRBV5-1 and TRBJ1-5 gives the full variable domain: KAGVTQTPRYLIKTRGQQVTLSCSPISGHRSVSWYQQTPGQGLQFLFEYFSETQRNKGNFPGRFSGRQFSNSRSEMNVSTLELGDSALYLCASRLDRENQPQHFGDGTRLSIL.

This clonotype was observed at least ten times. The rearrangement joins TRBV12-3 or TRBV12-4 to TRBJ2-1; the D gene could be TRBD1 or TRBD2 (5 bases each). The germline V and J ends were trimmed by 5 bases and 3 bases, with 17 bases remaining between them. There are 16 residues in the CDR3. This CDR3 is CASSPSGREYYNEQFF. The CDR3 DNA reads TGTGCCAGCAGTCCGAGTGGCAGGGAGTACTACAATGAGCAGTTCTTC.

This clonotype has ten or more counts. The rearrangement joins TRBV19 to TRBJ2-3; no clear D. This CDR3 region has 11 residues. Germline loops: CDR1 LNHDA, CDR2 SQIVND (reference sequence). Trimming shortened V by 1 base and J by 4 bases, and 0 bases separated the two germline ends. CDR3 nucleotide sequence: TGTGCCAGTAGTATAGCAGATACGCAGTATTTT. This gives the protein CASSIADTQYF. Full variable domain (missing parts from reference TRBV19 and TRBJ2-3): DGGITQSPKYLFRKEGQNVTLSCEQNLNHDAMYWYRQDPGQGLRLIYYSQIVNDFQKGDIAEGYSVSREKKESFPLTVTSAQKNPTAFYLCASSIADTQYFGPGTRLTVL.

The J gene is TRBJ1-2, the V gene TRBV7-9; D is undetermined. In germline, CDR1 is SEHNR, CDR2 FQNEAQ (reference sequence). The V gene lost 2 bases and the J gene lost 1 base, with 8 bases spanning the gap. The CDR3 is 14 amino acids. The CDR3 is CASSLKSFNYGYTF. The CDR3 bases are TGTGCCAGCAGCTTAAAAAGTTTTAACTATGGCTACACCTTC.

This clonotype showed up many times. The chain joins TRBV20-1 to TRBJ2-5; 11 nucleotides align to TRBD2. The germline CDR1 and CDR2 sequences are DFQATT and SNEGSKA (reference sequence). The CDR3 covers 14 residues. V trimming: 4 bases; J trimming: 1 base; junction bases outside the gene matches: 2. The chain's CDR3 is CSAKLAGGQETQYF. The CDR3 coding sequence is TGCAGTGCTAAGCTAGCGGGGGGCCAAGAGACCCAGTACTTC.

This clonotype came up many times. CDR3 residues: CASSLAGAETQYF. Written as DNA, the CDR3 is TGTGCCAGCAGCTTAGCAGGGGCCGAGACCCAGTACTTC. This sequence joins TRBV7-2 and TRBJ2-5, with D tentatively TRBD1 (5 bases). The CDR3 extends over 13 amino acids. V was pared by 0 bases and J by 5 bases, with 7 bases between. Per germline, CDR1 SGHTA and CDR2 FQGNSA.